This TCR beta chain appears in the sequencing data of a study of T cell responses to AZD1222 COVID-19 vaccine. Across the whole study: Second-dose timings of about 4 or about 12 weeks were pooled. General study findings and limits: Only a handful of AZD1222 recipients, several in all, had baseline seropositivity. Close to half of spike-specific TCRs reportedly recognize unmutated variant regions. Among the donors, most were white British and more were female, and clonal diversity was possibly underestimated.

With regard to this clone: Antigen specificity is unknown.

Generated by immunoSEQ multiplex PCR, the TCRdb table keeps only in-frame clones and is missing some. Of around 110,000 clones in the sample, 93% were seen once. Source: peripheral blood, taken on day 0 of AZD1222 vaccination. The clonotype originates from an adult in good health.

This CDR3 reads CASSPLFGTGDPGNTIYF. CDR3 bases: TGTGCCAGCTCACCTTTGTTCGGGACAGGGGACCCTGGAAACACCATATATTTT. The rearrangement uses TRBV18 and TRBJ1-3; TRBD1 aligns across 10 bases. Germline V lookup: CDR1 KGHSH, CDR2 LQKENI. Unmatched junction bases numbered 10, after V lost 3 bases and J lost 2 bases. The CDR3 totals 18 residues.